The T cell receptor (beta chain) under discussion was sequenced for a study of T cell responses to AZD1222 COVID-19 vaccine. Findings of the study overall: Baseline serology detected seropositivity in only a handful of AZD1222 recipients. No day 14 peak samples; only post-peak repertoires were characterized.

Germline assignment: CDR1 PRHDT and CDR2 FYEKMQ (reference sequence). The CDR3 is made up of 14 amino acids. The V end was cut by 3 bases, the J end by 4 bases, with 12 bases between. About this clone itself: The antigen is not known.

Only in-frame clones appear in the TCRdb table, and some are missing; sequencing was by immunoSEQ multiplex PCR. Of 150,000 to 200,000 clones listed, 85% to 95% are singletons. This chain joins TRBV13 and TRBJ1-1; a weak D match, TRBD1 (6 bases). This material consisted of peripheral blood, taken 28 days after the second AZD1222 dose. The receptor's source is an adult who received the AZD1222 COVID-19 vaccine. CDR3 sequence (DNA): TGTGCCAGCAGCTTCCGGGACATGGGCACTGAAGCTTTCTTT. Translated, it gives CASSFRDMGTEAFF.